This entry lists 23 T cell receptor beta chains sequenced from one sample in a study of cytomegalovirus exposure and HLA in healthy donors. Primers for the PCR totalled 60 Vbeta and 13 Jbeta. Profiled with immunoSEQ multiplex PCR; TCRdb holds only in-frame clones, not every one. The sample has about 110,000 clones, 82% seen once; the top ten hold 1.6%. Input material: PBMCs. The receptors were sampled from a man aged 50-59 years in good health and CMV-seronegative.

The count of this clone is one. This rearrangement joins TRBV7-2 to TRBJ1-4; TRBD1 agrees at 9 bases. CDR1 is SGHTA, CDR2 FQGNSA, per germline. Losses at the gene ends were 1 base for V and 7 bases for J; bases not matched to a gene: 10. CDR3 length equals 17 residues. CDR3 bases: TGTGCCAGCAGCTTAGGAAAAACAGGGGGCATTGGTGAAAAACTGTTTTTT. It codes for CASSLGKTGGIGEKLFF.

CDR3 residues: CASSPKITGPGDTEAFF. CDR3 in DNA: TGTGCCAGCTCACCAAAAATCACAGGCCCGGGGGACACTGAAGCTTTCTTT. The rearrangement joins TRBV18 to TRBJ1-1; perhaps TRBD1 as D (5 bases). CDR3 length: 17 residues. Germline values: CDR1 KGHSH, CDR2 LQKENI. The V end lost 2 bases, the J end lost 3 bases, and 19 bases lay between the germline ends.

V and J are TRBV5-1 and TRBJ2-6; possibly TRBD2 for D (6 bases). Trimming took 7 bases from V and 0 from J, leaving 14 bases between them. Per germline, CDR1 SGHRS and CDR2 YFSETQ. The CDR3 is 16 amino acids. As DNA, the CDR3 is TGCGCCAGCGCCCCTGGGGAGGTCTCTGGGGCCAACGTCCTGACTTTC. It encodes CASAPGEVSGANVLTF.

The chain recombines TRBV30 with TRBJ2-2, with 8 bases that match TRBD2. V shed 5 bases, J shed 0 bases, and the junction held 5 bases outside the gene matches. The CDR3 runs 15 residues. The germline gives CDR1 GTSNPN, CDR2 SVGIG (reference sequence). CDR3 nucleotide sequence: TGTGCCTGGGATGCGGGGGGCACGAACACCGGGGAGCTGTTTTTT. Translation: CAWDAGGTNTGELFF.

The chain links TRBV9 to TRBJ1-5; TRBD1 matches 7 bases. The CDR3 contains 15 residues. Germline V CDR1 and CDR2: SGDLS, YYNGEE. The J segment lost 5 bases and the V segment lost 4 bases, leaving 9 bases of the junction unmatched. This CDR3 is CASSPGGQGHQPQHF. The CDR3 DNA follows: TGTGCCAGCAGCCCAGGGGGGCAGGGGCATCAGCCCCAGCATTTT.

With regard to this clone: At one of its ends the junction is not consistent with the germline gene, which may arise from a read error. The chain carries TRBV7-9 and TRBJ1-5; D gene ambiguous. The CDR3 contains 12 residues. Germline V gives CDR1 SEHNR, CDR2 FQNEAQ (reference sequence). CDR3 bases: TGTTCCAGCAGCTCTGAGGATCAGCCCCAGCATTTT. Translating gives CSSSSEDQPQHF.

The rearrangement links TRBV6-5 to TRBJ2-1, with 10 nucleotides matching TRBD2. The CDR3 totals 16 residues. Trimming at V came to 0 bases and at J to 9 bases, leaving 8 bases not matched to a gene. CDR1 and CDR2 (germline): MNHEY, SVGAGI. The CDR3 nucleotides read TGTGCCAGCAGTTACTCCGGGAGCGGGGGGGCCAGTGAGCAGTTCTTC. It is translated as CASSYSGSGGASEQFF.

The V gene is TRBV5-4, the J gene TRBJ1-2; tentative D call: TRBD1 (6 bases). The CDR3 loop spans 15 amino acids. Germline V lookup: CDR1 SGHNT, CDR2 YYREEE (reference sequence). V was trimmed by 0 bases and J by 0 bases, leaving 9 bases between them. CDR3 residues: CASSLGQVANYGYTF. CDR3 DNA sequence: TGTGCCAGCAGCTTGGGACAGGTAGCTAACTATGGCTACACCTTC. Drawing the rest from reference TRBV5-4 and TRBJ1-2, the complete variable domain is ETGVTQSPTHLIKTRGQQVTLRCSSQSGHNTVSWYQQALGQGPQFIFQYYREEENGRGNFPPRFSGLQFPNYSSELNVNALELDDSALYLCASSLGQVANYGYTFGSGTRLTVV.

This chain joins TRBV19 and TRBJ1-1; TRBD1 is a possible D gene (6 bases). V dropped 6 bases and J dropped 1 base, with 18 bases sitting between them. CDR1 and CDR2 (germline): LNHDA, SQIVND (reference sequence). The CDR3 consists of 16 residues. The CDR3 sequence is CASSALTGQKNTEAFF. DNA for the CDR3: TGTGCCAGTAGCGCACTCACCGGACAGAAGAACACTGAAGCTTTCTTT.

The V gene is TRBV7-2, the J gene TRBJ2-5; maybe TRBD2 (7 bases). The germline V gene has CDR1 SGHTA and CDR2 FQGNSA. V lost 7 bases and J 4 bases, leaving 19 bases between the germline ends. CDR3 length equals 15 residues. The CDR3: CASTPKGGGGETQYF. CDR3 nucleotide sequence: TGTGCCAGCACTCCAAAGGGGGGCGGGGGAGAGACCCAGTACTTC.

The J gene is TRBJ2-7, the V gene TRBV5-6, with D hard to call. V lost 4 bases and J lost 3, with 5 bases in between. The CDR3 sequence is 11 residues long. CDR1 and CDR2 (germline): SGHDT, YYEEEE. The CDR3 reads CASSTFYEQYF. The CDR3, as DNA: TGTGCCAGCAGCACTTTCTACGAGCAGTACTTC.

Concerning this clone itself: The sample contains more than one DNA sequence encoding this CDR3. The chain links TRBV7-6 to TRBJ1-2, with 11 bases matching TRBD1. Germline values: CDR1 SGHVS, CDR2 FNYEAQ. CDR3 length equals 15 residues. Trimming cost V 5 bases and J 4 bases; bases outside gene matches: 6. The CDR3 here is CASSPGQGEGYGYTF. The CDR3 DNA reads TGTGCCAGCAGCCCGGGACAGGGGGAGGGCTATGGCTACACCTTC. The full variable domain, completed using reference TRBV7-6 and TRBJ1-2, is GAGVSQSPRYKVTKRGQDVALRCDPISGHVSLYWYRQALGQGPEFLTYFNYEAQQDKSGLPNDRFSAERPEGSISTLTIQRTEQRDSAMYRCASSPGQGEGYGYTFGSGTRLTVV.

The chain is built from TRBV6-1 and TRBJ1-2; 8 bases are shared with TRBD1. Germline V CDR1 and CDR2: MNHNS, SASEGT. This CDR3 has 12 residues. The ends lost 7 bases at V and 5 bases at J; junction bases unmatched: 3. Written as DNA, the CDR3 is TGTGCCAGCAAAACAGGGGGTTATGGCTACACCTTC. Translated, it gives CASKTGGYGYTF.

This chain connects TRBV19 to TRBJ2-3, with 7 bases fitting TRBD1. Germline CDR1 reads LNHDA; CDR2 reads SQIVND (reference sequence). The CDR3 is 16 amino acids. Trimming at V came to 5 bases and at J to 6 bases, leaving 14 bases not matched to a gene. CDR3 protein: CASSSSETGLYDTQYF. The CDR3 region has the DNA TGTGCCAGTAGTTCCTCCGAGACAGGGTTGTACGATACGCAGTATTTT.

This sequence joins TRBV4-2 and TRBJ2-2; 7 bases fit TRBD1. Germline CDR1 is LGHNA and CDR2 is YNFKEQ. The length of the CDR3 is 17 residues. Trimming cost V 0 bases and J 3 bases; bases outside gene matches: 7. The CDR3 DNA follows: TGTGCCAGCAGCCAAGATCGGACAGGAGTGGACACCGGGGAGCTGTTTTTT. This sequence encodes CASSQDRTGVDTGELFF.

The chain recombines TRBV28 with TRBJ1-2; 8 positions agree with TRBD1. With 8 bases clipped from V and 2 bases from J, the junction kept 7 bases outside the gene matches. The CDR3 consists of 14 residues. Per the germline V gene, CDR1 is MDHEN and CDR2 is SYDVKM. The CDR3 sequence: CASVAGGRNYGYTF. DNA of the CDR3: TGTGCCAGCGTAGCAGGGGGCAGAAACTATGGCTACACCTTC.

This chain connects TRBV18 to TRBJ1-1; D unclear. The V and J ends lost 0 bases and 0 bases respectively, with 5 bases between them. Looked up from germline, CDR1 is KGHSH and CDR2 is LQKENI. This CDR3 is built from 14 residues. CDR3 bases: TGTGCCAGCTCACCACCGTCCATGAACACTGAAGCTTTCTTT. It is translated as CASSPPSMNTEAFF. The full variable domain, rest sourced from reference TRBV18 and TRBJ1-1, is NAGVMQNPRHLVRRRGQEARLRCSPMKGHSHVYWYRQLPEEGLKFMVYLQKENIIDESGMPKERFSAEFPKEGPSILRIQQVVRGDSAAYFCASSPPSMNTEAFFGQGTRLTVV.

The chain joins TRBV5-1 to TRBJ2-2, with 8 nucleotides matching TRBD2. Germline CDR1 is SGHRS and CDR2 is YFSETQ. There are 17 residues in the CDR3. After removal of 1 base from V and 0 bases from J, the junction contained 5 bases not matched to a gene. The DNA of the CDR3 is TGCGCCAGCAGCTTGTTAGGCGGGGGGCCGAACACCGGGGAGCTGTTTTTT. Residues: CASSLLGGGPNTGELFF.

This clone was observed a handful of times. The chain is built from TRBV5-1 and TRBJ1-1; TRBD1 aligns across 7 bases. There are 15 residues in the CDR3. The germline gives CDR1 SGHRS, CDR2 YFSETQ. V gave up 2 bases and J gave up 6 bases; unmatched junction bases: 10. CDR3 region: CASSFGTANNPEAFF. For the CDR3, the DNA is TGCGCCAGCAGCTTCGGGACAGCCAACAACCCTGAAGCTTTCTTT.

A remark on this clone: The sample carries other DNA sequences with the same CDR3. The chain recombines TRBV5-3 with TRBJ2-7; perhaps TRBD1 as D (5 bases). TRBV5-3 is marked as an open reading frame, function uncertain. CDR3 length: 17 residues. CDR3 DNA sequence: TGCGCCAGAAGCTTGTTCCAGGGCATCTTTACGGTCCACGAGCAGTACGTC. This gives the protein CARSLFQGIFTVHEQYV.

The chain recombines TRBV6-1 with TRBJ2-7; no clear D. This CDR3 contains 12 residues. The V end was cut by 5 bases, the J end by 4 bases, with 9 bases between. Germline-derived CDR1 and CDR2 are MNHNS and SASEGT. CDR3 bases: TGTGCCAGCAGTTATACAGAGTACGAGCAGTACTTC. Protein product: CASSYTEYEQYF.

This clone has just a few counts. The rearrangement uses TRBV11-2 and TRBJ1-1; the match to TRBD1 covers 8 bases. The V and J ends lost 1 base and 5 bases, in that order; junction bases with no gene match: 6. The CDR3 runs 15 residues. CDR1 is SGHAT and CDR2 is FQNNGV in the germline V gene. CDR3 sequence (DNA): TGTGCCAGCAGCTTAGGGGCAGGGGGCCGGACTGAAGCTTTCTTT. This sequence encodes CASSLGAGGRTEAFF.

Concerning this clone: Other DNA sequences in the sample encode the same CDR3. Here the CDR3 DNA reads TGTGCCAGCAGCTTAGTGGGACAGGGGGACACGCAGTATTTT. Protein product: CASSLVGQGDTQYF. The rearrangement joins TRBV7-2 to TRBJ2-3, with 11 nucleotides matching TRBD1. Trimming at V came to 1 base and at J to 9 bases, leaving 3 bases not matched to a gene. Germline loops: CDR1 SGHTA, CDR2 FQGNSA. This CDR3 comprises 14 residues.